The 26 T cell receptor beta chains below all came from one sample that was sequenced in a study of a mutant IDH1 vaccine in newly diagnosed glioma. Sequenced by immunoSEQ multiplex PCR; TCRdb stores in-frame clones only, minus some. The sample yields 92,000 or so clones, approximately 80% seen once. The time point here: baseline, week 1 (first vaccination visit). Treatment defined: pre-vaccination baseline after standard-of-care therapy. Source: PBMCs, taken from a glioma patient treated with radiotherapy, temozolomide or both. The source is a man in his forties with glioma. Some clones in this sample may be carry-over from other donors' samples.

V usage is TRBV5-4 and J usage is TRBJ1-6, with D possibly TRBD1 on 6 matching bases. The CDR3 runs to 14 residues. CDR1 is SGHNT, CDR2 YYREEE, per germline (reference sequence). V was pared by 4 bases and J by 7 bases, with 12 bases between. The CDR3 sequence is CASSRRDMNSPLHF. The CDR3 DNA reads TGTGCCAGCAGCCGGCGGGACATGAATTCACCCCTCCACTTT.

In this sample, this clone is medium-sized. This sequence joins TRBV29-1 and TRBJ1-3; no clear D. Trimming cost V 2 bases and J 1 base, with 6 bases left between them. The CDR3 has 13 amino acids. Germline assignment: CDR1 SQVTM and CDR2 ANQGSEA. The CDR3 DNA sequence: TGCAGCGTTGAACGCGGTTCTGGAAACACCATATATTTT. As protein: CSVERGSGNTIYF.

This rearrangement joins TRBV5-1 to TRBJ1-4; a possible D gene is TRBD1 (6 bases). Germline V gives CDR1 SGHRS, CDR2 YFSETQ. The CDR3 contains 14 residues. Deletions cut 4 bases from V and 7 bases from J, with 14 bases between. CDR3 in DNA: TGCGCCAGCAGCCCGGATACAGGGTCTGAAAAACTGTTTTTT. As protein: CASSPDTGSEKLFF.

The V and J genes are TRBV2 and TRBJ2-2; D perhaps matches TRBD1 (6 bases). V lost 8 bases to trimming and J lost 4 bases, with 17 bases between them. CDR1 is SNHLY and CDR2 is FYNNEI in the germline V gene. The CDR3 sequence is 15 residues long. The CDR3 loop reads CASFRDTGTTGELFF. The CDR3 nucleotides are TGTGCCAGCTTCCGGGACACGGGGACCACCGGGGAGCTGTTTTTT.

The genes are TRBV21-1 and TRBJ1-5. TRBV21-1 is a recognized pseudogene. There are 16 residues in the CDR3. CDR3 nucleotide sequence: TGTGCCAGCAGCTCCCGCGGGATCTATAGCAATCAGCCCCAGCATTTT. Its translation: CASSSRGIYSNQPQHF.

The chain combines TRBV2 with TRBJ1-3; 9 bases align to TRBD1. The junction had 6 bases not matched to a gene; V was cut back by 0 bases and J by 0 bases. The CDR3 length is 18 residues. CDR1 and CDR2 from the germline V gene are SNHLY and FYNNEI. CDR3 sequence: CASSEAGGTGISGNTIYF. The CDR3 DNA follows: TGTGCCAGCAGTGAAGCGGGAGGGACAGGGATCTCTGGAAACACCATATATTTT.

The chain recombines TRBV25-1 with TRBJ2-3; 9 bases match TRBD2. CDR1 MGHDK and CDR2 SYGVNS come from the germline V gene. The CDR3 has 16 residues. After removal of 4 bases from V and 0 bases from J, the junction contained 5 bases not matched to a gene. The chain's CDR3 is CASSGWAGGSTDTQYF. CDR3 DNA sequence: TGTGCCAGCAGTGGTTGGGCGGGGGGGAGCACAGATACGCAGTATTTT.

The V call is TRBV6-5, the J call TRBJ1-3, with TRBD1 matching over 8 bases. V shed 6 bases, J shed 3 bases, and the junction held 4 bases outside the gene matches. The CDR3 runs 14 residues. The germline V gene has CDR1 MNHEY and CDR2 SVGAGI. The CDR3: CASRDRDFGNTIYF. The CDR3 DNA reads as TGTGCCAGCAGGGACAGGGACTTTGGAAACACCATATATTTT.

The chain recombines TRBV27 with TRBJ2-7, with TRBD2 matching over 14 bases. V dropped 5 bases and J dropped 0; count of bases not matched to a gene: 9. This CDR3 spans 18 amino acids. CDR1 and CDR2 (germline): MNHEY, SMNVEV (reference sequence). The CDR3: CASSPTGLAGESSYEQYF. Written as DNA, the CDR3 is TGTGCCAGCAGTCCCACGGGACTAGCGGGGGAAAGCTCCTACGAGCAGTACTTC.

The chain employs TRBV13 and TRBJ2-1; 9 bases agree with TRBD2. Germline CDR1 PRHDT, CDR2 FYEKMQ (reference sequence). The CDR3 has 17 residues. The V segment lost 0 bases and the J segment 4 bases; nucleotides outside the gene matches: 7. The CDR3 reads CASSLGSEAGGYNEQFF. DNA of the CDR3: TGTGCCAGCAGCTTAGGGTCAGAAGCGGGGGGTTACAATGAGCAGTTCTTC. The full variable domain, its missing parts supplied by reference TRBV13 and TRBJ2-1, is AAGVIQSPRHLIKEKRETATLKCYPIPRHDTVYWYQQGPGQDPQFLISFYEKMQSDKGSIPDRFSAQQFSDYHSELNMSSLELGDSALYFCASSLGSEAGGYNEQFFGPGTRLTVL.

V and J are TRBV9 and TRBJ1-4; D possibly corresponds to TRBD1 (5 bases). Germline V gives CDR1 SGDLS, CDR2 YYNGEE. The length of the CDR3 is 14 residues. Trimming took 0 bases from V and 4 from J, leaving 7 bases between them. Here the CDR3 DNA reads TGTGCCAGCAGCGTAGGACAGCTTAATGAAAAACTGTTTTTT. It is translated as CASSVGQLNEKLFF. The full variable domain, rest sourced from reference TRBV9 and TRBJ1-4, is DSGVTQTPKHLITATGQRVTLRCSPRSGDLSVYWYQQSLDQGLQFLIQYYNGEERAKGNILERFSAQQFPDLHSELNLSSLELGDSALYFCASSVGQLNEKLFFGSGTQLSVL.

The chain carries TRBV6-5 and TRBJ1-1; D might be TRBD1 (5 bases). CDR1 is MNHEY and CDR2 is SVGAGI in the germline V gene. V was cut by 2 bases and J by 1 base, with 14 bases left in between. CDR3 length: 16 residues. The CDR3: CASSYEGRRTNTEAFF. CDR3 DNA: TGTGCCAGCAGTTACGAGGGGAGAAGGACGAACACTGAAGCTTTCTTT.

This rearrangement joins TRBV5-1 to TRBJ2-3; no definite D call. Per germline, CDR1 SGHRS and CDR2 YFSETQ. This CDR3 contains 14 residues. V was cut by 1 base and J by 2 bases, with 8 bases left in between. The CDR3: CASSLSQSTDTQYF. CDR3 sequence (DNA): TGCGCCAGCAGCTTGTCTCAGTCCACAGATACGCAGTATTTT.

DNA of the CDR3: TGTGCCACCGAGGACAGGGGGAGTCGCTACGAGCAGTACTTC. It codes for CATEDRGSRYEQYF. The chain has TRBV15 and TRBJ2-7; 10 bases align to TRBD1. CDR1 LNHNV and CDR2 YYDKDF come from the germline V gene (reference sequence). The CDR3 loop spans 14 amino acids. The junction had 7 bases not matched to a gene; V was cut back by 8 bases and J by 3 bases.

The rearrangement joins TRBV6-6 to TRBJ1-4, with D unclear. Trimming shortened V by 6 bases and J by 7 bases, and 12 bases separated the two germline ends. This CDR3 is 13 amino acids long. Germline CDR1 and CDR2: MNHNY and SVGAGI (reference sequence). The CDR3 sequence is CASSPTVFEKLFF. CDR3 bases: TGTGCCAGCAGCCCCACAGTTTTTGAAAAACTGTTTTTT.

The chain couples TRBV5-4 to TRBJ1-1; D unclear. The CDR3 runs to 15 residues. The ends were cut back, 0 bases at V and 8 bases at J, with 17 bases in the middle. Looked up from germline, CDR1 is SGHNT and CDR2 is YYREEE (reference sequence). CDR3 sequence: CASSLGVRSKGEAFF. The DNA of the CDR3 is TGTGCCAGCAGCTTGGGGGTCCGCTCTAAGGGCGAAGCTTTCTTT. The variable domain in full, completed from reference TRBV5-4 and TRBJ1-1, reads ETGVTQSPTHLIKTRGQQVTLRCSSQSGHNTVSWYQQALGQGPQFIFQYYREEENGRGNFPPRFSGLQFPNYSSELNVNALELDDSALYLCASSLGVRSKGEAFFGQGTRLTVV.

The chain has TRBV6-5 and TRBJ2-2; D is unclear. Germline CDR1 is MNHEY and CDR2 is SVGAGI. Trimming took off 3 bases at V and 4 bases at J, with 6 bases between the two ends. The CDR3 spans 13 residues. CDR3 sequence reads: CASSYLVTGELFF. The CDR3 region has the DNA TGTGCCAGCAGTTATTTAGTCACCGGGGAGCTGTTTTTT.

The chain has TRBV9 and TRBJ2-2; TRBD1 aligns across 8 bases. This CDR3 contains 15 residues. Germline assignment: CDR1 SGDLS and CDR2 YYNGEE. With 3 bases clipped from V and 3 bases from J, the junction kept 4 bases outside the gene matches. The CDR3 sequence is CASSGNRGYTGELFF. The CDR3, as DNA: TGTGCCAGCAGCGGGAACAGGGGGTACACCGGGGAGCTGTTTTTT.

This chain connects TRBV30 to TRBJ1-1, with 7 bases that match TRBD1. This CDR3 spans 14 amino acids. Looked up from germline, CDR1 is GTSNPN and CDR2 is SVGIG (reference sequence). The V and J ends lost 3 bases and 10 bases, in that order; junction bases with no gene match: 14. CDR3 DNA: TGTGCCTGGAGAGAAAAACAGGGGTCCTTGGGAGCTTTCTTT. As protein: CAWREKQGSLGAFF.

This clone was seen once. The CDR3 DNA is TGTGCCACCAGCAGAGATCCCGGGGGTCGGCCTGAAGCTTTCTTT. Translated: CATSRDPGGRPEAFF. This chain uses TRBV15 with TRBJ1-1; TRBD1 might be the D (5 bases). The length of the CDR3 is 15 residues. The germline gives CDR1 LNHNV, CDR2 YYDKDF (reference sequence). V dropped 0 bases and J dropped 6 bases, with 14 bases sitting between them.

Comment on this clone: A read error may produce the germline difference seen at one junction end. The chain combines TRBV7-7 with TRBJ1-6; D remains ambiguous. The CDR3 contains 13 residues. Germline CDR1 SSHAT, CDR2 FNYEAQ (reference sequence). In DNA form, the CDR3 reads TGTGCTAGCACCCTACCCTCAAATTCACCCCTCCACTTT. Its protein is CASTLPSNSPLHF.

This chain links TRBV30 with TRBJ1-3; TRBD1 might be the D (5 bases). CDR3 length: 14 residues. Germline V lookup: CDR1 GTSNPN, CDR2 SVGIG (reference sequence). V was cut by 0 bases and J by 7 bases, with 13 bases left in between. In DNA form, the CDR3 reads TGTGCCTGGAGTGTTCCGGGACTCAGCAACACCATATATTTT. It encodes CAWSVPGLSNTIYF.

The rearrangement joins TRBV6-5 to TRBJ1-6; no firm D call. This CDR3 is built from 16 residues. V lost 2 bases to trimming and J lost 0 bases, with 8 bases between them. The germline CDR1 and CDR2 sequences are MNHEY and SVGAGI. The CDR3 here is CASSYEVVSYNSPLHF. For the CDR3, the DNA is TGTGCCAGCAGTTACGAGGTGGTCTCCTATAATTCACCCCTCCACTTT.

This clone is medium-sized in the sample. The V call is TRBV6-5, the J call TRBJ1-1; 7 nucleotides agree with TRBD1. The ends lost 7 bases at V and 6 bases at J; junction bases unmatched: 8. Germline CDR1 is MNHEY and CDR2 is SVGAGI. The CDR3 has 13 residues. CDR3 sequence (DNA): TGTGCCAGCAACCAACAGGGGACCTCTGAAGCTTTCTTT. As protein: CASNQQGTSEAFF.

V gene TRBV4-1 combines with J gene TRBJ2-1; no reliable D call. The V end was cut by 4 bases, the J end by 1 base, with 8 bases between. Germline loops: CDR1 MGHRA, CDR2 YSYEKL. The CDR3 has 14 residues. CDR3 residues: CASSPLTSYNEQFF. The CDR3 nucleotides read TGCGCCAGCAGCCCACTGACTTCCTACAATGAGCAGTTCTTC.

The CDR3, as DNA: TGTGCCAGCAGCTTATGGGGAGAGCCTGAAGCTTTCTTT. Translating it yields CASSLWGEPEAFF. V and J are TRBV7-9 and TRBJ1-1; the D is unclear. CDR3 length: 13 residues. V shed 2 bases and J shed 6 bases, with 10 bases lying between them. Germline-derived CDR1 and CDR2 are SEHNR and FQNEAQ (reference sequence).